The 8 T cell receptor beta chains listed next were all sequenced from one sample in a study of cytomegalovirus exposure and HLA in healthy donors. 13 Jbeta primers and 60 Vbeta primers were used for the PCR. Here immunoSEQ multiplex PCR was the method, and the copy in TCRdb shows in-frame clones only, minus some. The table shows about 110,000 clones, with around 80% occurring only once. Sequenced material: PBMCs. Receptors were obtained from a woman aged 55-69 years in good health and CMV-seropositive.

The chain uses TRBV7-9 and TRBJ1-2; possibly TRBD1 for D (6 bases). Germline V lookup: CDR1 SEHNR, CDR2 FQNEAQ (reference sequence). Trimming took 2 bases from V and 4 from J, leaving 8 bases between them. The CDR3 has 13 residues. This chain's CDR3 is CASSLQGIYGYTF. For the CDR3, the DNA is TGTGCCAGCAGCTTACAGGGGATCTATGGCTACACCTTC.

The V call is TRBV7-3, the J call TRBJ2-3; the D gene is possibly TRBD1 (6 bases). Trimming left V 4 bases short and J 3 bases short, with 14 bases between. The CDR3 contains 15 residues. Germline values: CDR1 SGHTA, CDR2 FQGTGA. In DNA form, the CDR3 reads TGTGCCAGCAGCTCAGCAGGGGAGCGGACAGATACGCAGTATTTT. Translating it yields CASSSAGERTDTQYF.

The chain recombines TRBV29-1 with TRBJ2-2, with TRBD2 identical over 7 bases. J lost 3 bases, V lost 4 bases, and 5 bases had no gene match. This CDR3 spans 14 amino acids. Per germline, CDR1 SQVTM and CDR2 ANQGSEA. For the CDR3, the DNA is TGCAGCGTTGGAAGGACTAGTGACACCGGGGAGCTGTTTTTT. It specifies CSVGRTSDTGELFF.

On this clone: Other DNA sequences in the sample encode the same CDR3. This chain uses TRBV4-1 with TRBJ2-1; 7 bases line up with TRBD1. The CDR3 sequence is 15 residues long. V shed 5 bases, J shed 5 bases, and the junction held 9 bases outside the gene matches. Germline V gives CDR1 MGHRA, CDR2 YSYEKL. This CDR3 reads CASSKADRDHNEQFF. As DNA, the CDR3 is TGCGCCAGCAGCAAAGCAGACAGGGATCACAATGAGCAGTTCTTC.

The CDR3 nucleotides read TGTGCCAGCAGCCCGACCCCGGAGGAGGGCTACACCTTC. Protein product: CASSPTPEEGYTF. The J gene is TRBJ1-2, the V gene TRBV7-2; no clear D gene. V lost 5 bases, J lost 8 bases, and 15 bases lay in between. The CDR3 runs to 13 residues. Germline V gene sequence: CDR1 SGHTA, CDR2 FQGNSA.

The chain is built from TRBV2 and TRBJ2-1; the D gene is possibly TRBD2 (7 bases). The CDR3 has 14 residues. V dropped 1 base and J dropped 6 bases, with 10 bases sitting between them. Germline V lookup: CDR1 SNHLY, CDR2 FYNNEI. CDR3 DNA: TGTGCCAGCAGTGAAGAGCGGGACATCAATGAGCAGTTCTTC. The encoded protein is CASSEERDINEQFF.

The chain links TRBV28 to TRBJ1-4; D is undetermined. This CDR3 is 11 amino acids long. Trimming left V 5 bases short and J 5 bases short, with 3 bases between. CDR1 is MDHEN, CDR2 SYDVKM, per germline. The CDR3 nucleotides read TGTGCCAGCAGTCAAAATGAAAAACTGTTTTTT. Translation: CASSQNEKLFF.

The V call is TRBV7-9, the J call TRBJ1-2, with D possibly being TRBD1 (6 bases). This CDR3 spans 15 amino acids. The V end lost 5 bases, the J end lost 1 base, and 14 bases lay between the germline ends. Germline assignment: CDR1 SEHNR and CDR2 FQNEAQ (reference sequence). The CDR3 sequence is CASSRRGQRNYGYTF. CDR3 nucleotides: TGTGCCAGCAGCCGCCGTGGACAGCGTAACTATGGCTACACCTTC. Full variable domain (missing parts from reference TRBV7-9 and TRBJ1-2): DTGVSQNPRHKITKRGQNVTFRCDPISEHNRLYWYRQTLGQGPEFLTYFQNEAQLEKSRLLSDRFSAERPKGSFSTLEIQRTEQGDSAMYLCASSRRGQRNYGYTFGSGTRLTVV.